A single sample gave rise to the 15 T cell receptor beta chains below, sequenced in a study of blood T cell repertoires in COVID-19. The protocol was immunoSEQ multiplex PCR, while the TCRdb copy is restricted to in-frame clones and leaves out a portion. The sample shows about 220,000 clones, roughly 90% of them seen only once. Sequencing input: PBMCs or T cells enriched from blood (not recorded which). These receptors originate from a woman in her twenties or thirties who had recovered from COVID-19.

J is TRBJ2-3 and V is TRBV6-2 or TRBV6-3; D gene unclear. The length of the CDR3 is 15 residues. Germline CDR1 and CDR2: MNHEY and SVGEGT. The V and J ends lost 5 bases and 0 bases respectively, with 12 bases between them. CDR3 loop: CASSGFSQSTDTQYF. The CDR3 DNA reads TGTGCCAGCAGTGGTTTCTCCCAGAGCACAGATACGCAGTATTTT.

The chain carries TRBV6-5 and TRBJ2-7, with a tentative D call TRBD2 (5 bases). Trimming removed 6 bases at V and 4 bases at J, with 10 bases between. This CDR3 is 12 amino acids long. The germline V gene has CDR1 MNHEY and CDR2 SVGAGI. Here the CDR3 DNA reads TGTGCCAGCAGCCGTGGCGGGTACGAGCAGTACTTC. Translation: CASSRGGYEQYF.

V and J are TRBV3-1 (or the pseudogene TRBV3-2) and TRBJ2-5; 7 bases align to TRBD2. The CDR3 loop spans 15 amino acids. The germline gives CDR1 LGHDT, CDR2 YNNKEL (reference sequence). With 6 bases clipped from V and 3 bases from J, the junction kept 10 bases outside the gene matches. The CDR3 spells CASRDTGTTEETQYF. The CDR3 bases are TGTGCCAGCAGAGACACCGGGACTACAGAAGAGACCCAGTACTTC.

The CDR3 bases are TGTGCCAGTAGTTGGGGACAGGGTGACGGCTACACCTTC. Amino acids: CASSWGQGDGYTF. The chain joins TRBV19 to TRBJ1-2; 9 nucleotides agree with TRBD1. J lost 8 bases, V lost 5 bases, and 6 bases had no gene match. Per the germline V gene, CDR1 is LNHDA and CDR2 is SQIVND (reference sequence). The CDR3 runs to 13 residues.

The chain carries TRBV4-1 and TRBJ1-1; TRBD1 agrees at 9 bases. CDR1 and CDR2 from the germline V gene are MGHRA and YSYEKL. The V and J ends lost 0 bases and 11 bases, in that order; junction bases with no gene match: 7. The CDR3 has 14 residues. The CDR3, as DNA: TGCGCCAGCAGCCAAGAAACAGGGGGCGTGGAGGCTTTCTTT. It yields the protein CASSQETGGVEAFF.

This rearrangement joins TRBV5-8 to TRBJ2-5; TRBD1 agrees at 9 bases. Looked up from germline, CDR1 is SGHTS and CDR2 is YDEGEE. V shed 4 bases and J 1 base; nucleotides not matched to a gene: 17. This CDR3 has 19 amino acids. CDR3 protein: CASSLHRDRANLVQETQYF. The CDR3 bases are TGTGCCAGCAGCCTTCACCGGGACAGGGCGAATTTGGTCCAAGAGACCCAGTACTTC.

The count of this clone is one. The gene calls are TRBV19 and TRBJ1-2, with TRBD1 as a possible D gene (5 bases). The length of the CDR3 is 15 residues. The germline V gene has CDR1 LNHDA and CDR2 SQIVND (reference sequence). Trimming stripped 1 base from V and 8 bases from J, with 17 bases between. CDR3: CASSIGQAARGGYTF. The CDR3 DNA is TGTGCCAGTAGTATAGGGCAGGCTGCAAGGGGAGGCTACACCTTC.

The chain recombines TRBV27 with TRBJ2-2, with 11 nucleotides matching TRBD2. Trimming cost V 7 bases and J 5 bases; bases outside gene matches: 12. Per the germline V gene, CDR1 is MNHEY and CDR2 is SMNVEV (reference sequence). This CDR3 contains 17 residues. The CDR3 region has the DNA TGTGCCAGCACTGGACTAGCGGGCGACAGGGGGACCGGGGAGCTGTTTTTT. Its translation is CASTGLAGDRGTGELFF.

The V gene is TRBV9, the J gene TRBJ1-4, with TRBD1 matching 10 bases. The CDR3 runs 15 residues. Germline CDR1 reads SGDLS; CDR2 reads YYNGEE. J was trimmed by 7 bases and V by 3 bases; bases with no gene match: 6. This CDR3 reads CASSASGTGVEKLFF. Here the CDR3 DNA reads TGTGCCAGCAGCGCCTCAGGGACAGGGGTTGAAAAACTGTTTTTT.

The chain carries TRBV5-1 and TRBJ1-2; D gene unclear. The CDR3 is 15 amino acids. Trimming took 1 base from V and 3 from J, leaving 13 bases between them. From germline, CDR1 is SGHRS and CDR2 YFSETQ. CDR3 coding DNA: TGCGCCAGCAGCTTGTTGGGGAGAAGATACTATGGCTACACCTTC. Translation: CASSLLGRRYYGYTF.

The rearrangement uses TRBV13 and TRBJ2-5; D possibly corresponds to TRBD1 (6 bases). Trimming took off 5 bases at V and 5 bases at J, with 15 bases between the two ends. CDR3 length equals 14 residues. Germline-derived CDR1 and CDR2 are PRHDT and FYEKMQ (reference sequence). DNA for the CDR3: TGTGCCAGCAGCAACCGACAGGACGCGGAGACCCAGTACTTC. Encoded protein: CASSNRQDAETQYF. Looking up the rest from reference TRBV13 and TRBJ2-5 gives the full variable domain: AAGVIQSPRHLIKEKRETATLKCYPIPRHDTVYWYQQGPGQDPQFLISFYEKMQSDKGSIPDRFSAQQFSDYHSELNMSSLELGDSALYFCASSNRQDAETQYFGPGTRLLVL.

V gene TRBV5-4 combines with J gene TRBJ2-7; TRBD1 matches 8 bases. The germline V gene encodes CDR1 SGHNT and CDR2 YYREEE (reference sequence). This CDR3 region has 14 residues. V trimming: 0 bases; J trimming: 6 bases; junction bases outside the gene matches: 5. The CDR3 reads CASSLGQGPGEQYF. For the CDR3, the DNA is TGTGCCAGCAGCTTGGGACAGGGGCCCGGCGAGCAGTACTTC.

The chain has TRBV3-1 (or the pseudogene TRBV3-2) and TRBJ2-3; maybe TRBD1 (6 bases). Germline V CDR1 and CDR2: LGHDT, YNNKEL (reference sequence). Trimming shortened V by 4 bases and J by 4 bases, and 12 bases separated the two germline ends. The CDR3 totals 14 residues. In nucleotides, the CDR3 is TGTGCCAGCAGCCGTTTCCCAGGGGCAGATACGCAGTATTTT. The encoded protein is CASSRFPGADTQYF.

The CDR3 nucleotides read TGTGCCAGCAGTAAGGGGAACAATCAGCCCCAGCATTTT. Its translation is CASSKGNNQPQHF. The J gene is TRBJ1-5, the V gene TRBV6-5; D possibly corresponds to TRBD1 (5 bases). The CDR3 is 13 residues long. Germline V lookup: CDR1 MNHEY, CDR2 SVGAGI. V lost 5 bases and J 3 bases, leaving 8 bases between the germline ends.

The rearrangement joins TRBV29-1 to TRBJ1-2; the D is unclear. Germline CDR1 is SQVTM and CDR2 is ANQGSEA. V was pared by 6 bases and J by 10 bases, with 15 bases between. The CDR3 has 11 residues. The CDR3 region has the DNA TGCAGCGTCCTGACGGGGTTGGACTACACCTTC. Amino acids: CSVLTGLDYTF.